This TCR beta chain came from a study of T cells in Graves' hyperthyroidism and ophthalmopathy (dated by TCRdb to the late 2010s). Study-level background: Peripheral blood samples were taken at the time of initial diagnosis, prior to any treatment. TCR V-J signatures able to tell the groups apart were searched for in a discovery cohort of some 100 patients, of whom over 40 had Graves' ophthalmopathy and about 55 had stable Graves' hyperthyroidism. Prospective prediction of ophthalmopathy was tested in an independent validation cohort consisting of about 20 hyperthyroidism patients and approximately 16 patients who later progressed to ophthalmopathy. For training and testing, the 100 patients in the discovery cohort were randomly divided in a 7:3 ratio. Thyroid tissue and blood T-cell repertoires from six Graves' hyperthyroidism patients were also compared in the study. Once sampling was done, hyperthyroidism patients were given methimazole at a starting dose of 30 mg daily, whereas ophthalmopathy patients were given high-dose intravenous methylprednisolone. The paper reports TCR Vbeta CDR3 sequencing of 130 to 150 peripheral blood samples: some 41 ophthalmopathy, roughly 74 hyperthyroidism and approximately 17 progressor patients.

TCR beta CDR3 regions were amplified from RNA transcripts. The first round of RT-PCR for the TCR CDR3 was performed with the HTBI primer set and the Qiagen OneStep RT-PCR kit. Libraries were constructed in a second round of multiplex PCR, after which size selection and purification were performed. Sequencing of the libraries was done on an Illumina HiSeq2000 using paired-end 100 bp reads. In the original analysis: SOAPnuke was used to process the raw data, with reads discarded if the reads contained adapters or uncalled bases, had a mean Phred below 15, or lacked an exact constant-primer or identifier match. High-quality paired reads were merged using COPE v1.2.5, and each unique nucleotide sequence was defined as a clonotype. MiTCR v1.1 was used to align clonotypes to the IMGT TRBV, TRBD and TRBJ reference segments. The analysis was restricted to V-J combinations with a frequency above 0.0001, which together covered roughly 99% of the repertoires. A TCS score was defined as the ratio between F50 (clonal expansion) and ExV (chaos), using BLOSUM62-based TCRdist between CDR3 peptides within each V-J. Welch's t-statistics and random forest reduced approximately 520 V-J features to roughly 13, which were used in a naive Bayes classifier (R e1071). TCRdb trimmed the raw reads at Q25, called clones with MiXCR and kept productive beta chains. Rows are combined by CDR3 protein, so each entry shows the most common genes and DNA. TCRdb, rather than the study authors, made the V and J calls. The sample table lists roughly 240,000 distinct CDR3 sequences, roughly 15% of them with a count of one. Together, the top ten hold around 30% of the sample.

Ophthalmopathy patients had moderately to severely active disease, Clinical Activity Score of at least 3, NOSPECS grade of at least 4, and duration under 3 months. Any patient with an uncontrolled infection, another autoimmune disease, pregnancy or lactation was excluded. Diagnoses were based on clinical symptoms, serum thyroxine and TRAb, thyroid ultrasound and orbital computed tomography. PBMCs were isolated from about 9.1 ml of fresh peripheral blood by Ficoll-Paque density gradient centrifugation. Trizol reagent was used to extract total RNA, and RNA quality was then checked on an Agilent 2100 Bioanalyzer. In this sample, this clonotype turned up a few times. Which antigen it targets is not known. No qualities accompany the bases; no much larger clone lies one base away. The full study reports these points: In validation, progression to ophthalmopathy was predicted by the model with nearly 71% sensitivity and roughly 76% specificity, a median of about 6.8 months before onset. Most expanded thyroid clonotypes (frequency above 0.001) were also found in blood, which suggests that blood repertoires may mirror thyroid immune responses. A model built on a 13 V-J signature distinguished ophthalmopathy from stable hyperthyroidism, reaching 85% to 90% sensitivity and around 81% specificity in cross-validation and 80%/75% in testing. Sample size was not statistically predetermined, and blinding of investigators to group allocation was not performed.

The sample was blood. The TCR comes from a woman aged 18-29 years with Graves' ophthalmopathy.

The DNA is TGTGCCACCAGCACTCAAGGAGGATCCTACGAGCAGTACTTC. Protein translation: CATSTQGGSYEQYF. The sequence joins TRBV15 to TRBJ2-7; TRBD2 is a possible D gene, resting on 5 matching bases. CDR1 and CDR2 are read off the germline V gene (reference sequence) as LNHNV and YYDKDF. The junction carries 11 bases between V and J, which are trimmed by 4 bases and 1 base respectively. The CDR3 measures 14 amino acids from cysteine to phenylalanine. Only the CDR3 DNA is retained, 42 bases long and in frame from the first base.